The TCR beta chain described here comes from a study of cytomegalovirus exposure and HLA in healthy donors. About the research overall: The 120 validation repertoires, a later analysis reported, used the same platform as the 600 to 850 repertoires from the first cohort.

CDR3 length: 15 amino acids. The V gene's germline CDR1 is LNHDA and CDR2 SQIVND (reference sequence). V gave up 3 bases and J gave up 4 bases; unmatched junction bases: 2. Worth noting for this clone: Its specificity is unknown.

The table came from immunoSEQ multiplex PCR; TCRdb's copy has only in-frame clones and leaves some out. Of some 84,000 clones in the sample, under 95% are singletons; the top ten hold over 2%. General study findings and limits: CMV antigen specificity was confirmed in vitro for three CMV-associated chains.

This clonotype was obtained from a man between 25 and 39 years old in good health and CMV-seronegative. The specimen was PBMCs. This chain connects TRBV19 to TRBJ2-2; TRBD2 aligns across 10 bases. The CDR3 bases are TGTGCCAGTAGTATGGGGACTAGCGCCACCGGGGAGCTGTTTTTT. As protein: CASSMGTSATGELFF. Combining the CDR3 with reference TRBV19 and TRBJ2-2 gives the whole variable domain DGGITQSPKYLFRKEGQNVTLSCEQNLNHDAMYWYRQDPGQGLRLIYYSQIVNDFQKGDIAEGYSVSREKKESFPLTVTSAQKNPTAFYLCASSMGTSATGELFFGEGSRLTVL.